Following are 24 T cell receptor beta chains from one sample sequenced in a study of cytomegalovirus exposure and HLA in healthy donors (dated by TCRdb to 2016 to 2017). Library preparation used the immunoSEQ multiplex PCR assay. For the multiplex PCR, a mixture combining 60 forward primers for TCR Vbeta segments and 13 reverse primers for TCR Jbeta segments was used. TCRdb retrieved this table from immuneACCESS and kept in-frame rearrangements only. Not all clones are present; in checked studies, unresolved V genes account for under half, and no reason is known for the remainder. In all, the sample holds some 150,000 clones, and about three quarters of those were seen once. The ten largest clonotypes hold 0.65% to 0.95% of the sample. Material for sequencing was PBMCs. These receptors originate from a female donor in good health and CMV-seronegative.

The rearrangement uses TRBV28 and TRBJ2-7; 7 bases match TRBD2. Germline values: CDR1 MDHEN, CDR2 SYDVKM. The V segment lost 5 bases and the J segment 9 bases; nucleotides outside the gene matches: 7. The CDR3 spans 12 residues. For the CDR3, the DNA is TGTGCCAGCAGTCCTCAGGGAGGGGCGCAGTACTTC. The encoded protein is CASSPQGGAQYF.

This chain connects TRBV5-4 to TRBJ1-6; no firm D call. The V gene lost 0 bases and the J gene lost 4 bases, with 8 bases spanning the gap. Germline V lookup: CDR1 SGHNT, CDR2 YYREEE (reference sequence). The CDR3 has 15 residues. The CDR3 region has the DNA TGTGCCAGCAGCTTGGATGCGGATTATAATTCACCCCTCCACTTT. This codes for CASSLDADYNSPLHF.

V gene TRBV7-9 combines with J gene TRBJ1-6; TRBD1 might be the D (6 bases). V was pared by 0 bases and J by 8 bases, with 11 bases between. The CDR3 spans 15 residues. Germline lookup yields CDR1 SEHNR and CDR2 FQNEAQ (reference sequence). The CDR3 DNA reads TGTGCCAGCAGCTTAGCCCTTGACAGGCATTCACCCCTCCACTTT. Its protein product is CASSLALDRHSPLHF. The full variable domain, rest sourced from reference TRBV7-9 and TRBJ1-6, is DTGVSQNPRHKITKRGQNVTFRCDPISEHNRLYWYRQTLGQGPEFLTYFQNEAQLEKSRLLSDRFSAERPKGSFSTLEIQRTEQGDSAMYLCASSLALDRHSPLHFGNGTRLTVT.

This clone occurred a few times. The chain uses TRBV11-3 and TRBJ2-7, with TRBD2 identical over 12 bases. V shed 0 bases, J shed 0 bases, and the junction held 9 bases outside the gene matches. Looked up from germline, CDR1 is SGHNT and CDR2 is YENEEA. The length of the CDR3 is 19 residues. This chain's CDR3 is CASSLDPGLAGRSSYEQYF. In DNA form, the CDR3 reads TGTGCCAGCAGCTTAGATCCTGGACTAGCGGGGAGAAGCTCCTACGAGCAGTACTTC.

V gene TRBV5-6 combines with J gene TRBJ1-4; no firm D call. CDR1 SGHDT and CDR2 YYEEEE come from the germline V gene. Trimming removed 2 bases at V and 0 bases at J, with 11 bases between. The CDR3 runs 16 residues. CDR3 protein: CASSFRRLATNEKLFF. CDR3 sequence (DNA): TGTGCCAGCAGCTTCCGCAGGCTTGCAACTAATGAAAAACTGTTTTTT.

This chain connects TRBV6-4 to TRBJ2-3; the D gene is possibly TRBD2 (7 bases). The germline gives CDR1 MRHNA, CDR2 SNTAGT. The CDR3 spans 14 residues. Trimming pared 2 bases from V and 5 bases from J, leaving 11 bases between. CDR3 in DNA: TGTGCCAGCAGTGACGCCGGGGGGCAAGATACGCAGTATTTT. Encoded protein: CASSDAGGQDTQYF.

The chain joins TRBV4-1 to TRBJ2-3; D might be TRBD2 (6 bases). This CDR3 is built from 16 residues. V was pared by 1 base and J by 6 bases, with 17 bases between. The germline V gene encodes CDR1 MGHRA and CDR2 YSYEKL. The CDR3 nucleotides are TGCGCCAGCAGCCAAGTCCCGACTAGTTTGGGGGATACGCAGTATTTT. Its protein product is CASSQVPTSLGDTQYF.

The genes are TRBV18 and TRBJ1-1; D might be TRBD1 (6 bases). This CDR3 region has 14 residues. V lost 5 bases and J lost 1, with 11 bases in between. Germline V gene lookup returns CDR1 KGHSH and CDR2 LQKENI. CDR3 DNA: TGTGCCAGCTCAGGGGGGGCCGGGAACACTGAAGCTTTCTTT. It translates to CASSGGAGNTEAFF.

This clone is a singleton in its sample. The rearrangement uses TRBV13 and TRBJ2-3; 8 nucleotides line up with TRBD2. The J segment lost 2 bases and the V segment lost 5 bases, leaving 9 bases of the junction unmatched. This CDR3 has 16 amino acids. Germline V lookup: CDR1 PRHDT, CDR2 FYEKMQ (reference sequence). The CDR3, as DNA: TGTGCCAGCAGCCCCCGGTTAGCGGGATACACAGATACGCAGTATTTT. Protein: CASSPRLAGYTDTQYF. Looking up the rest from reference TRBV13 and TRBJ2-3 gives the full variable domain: AAGVIQSPRHLIKEKRETATLKCYPIPRHDTVYWYQQGPGQDPQFLISFYEKMQSDKGSIPDRFSAQQFSDYHSELNMSSLELGDSALYFCASSPRLAGYTDTQYFGPGTRLTVL.

CDR3: CASSPLAGDVNEQFF. The CDR3 DNA reads TGCGCCAGCAGCCCACTAGCGGGAGATGTTAATGAGCAGTTCTTC. The gene calls are TRBV5-1 and TRBJ2-1, with 11 bases matching TRBD2. The CDR3 spans 15 residues. J gave up 7 bases and V 4 bases, and 7 bases lay outside the gene matches. Germline V gene lookup returns CDR1 SGHRS and CDR2 YFSETQ. The full variable domain, in which reference TRBV5-1 and TRBJ2-1 provide the parts outside the CDR3, is KAGVTQTPRYLIKTRGQQVTLSCSPISGHRSVSWYQQTPGQGLQFLFEYFSETQRNKGNFPGRFSGRQFSNSRSEMNVSTLELGDSALYLCASSPLAGDVNEQFFGPGTRLTVL.

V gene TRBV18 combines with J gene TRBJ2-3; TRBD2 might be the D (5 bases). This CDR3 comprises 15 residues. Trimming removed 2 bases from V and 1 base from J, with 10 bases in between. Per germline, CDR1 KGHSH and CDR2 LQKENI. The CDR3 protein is CASSPSGFGTDTQYF. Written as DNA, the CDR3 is TGTGCCAGCTCACCATCGGGGTTCGGCACAGATACGCAGTATTTT.

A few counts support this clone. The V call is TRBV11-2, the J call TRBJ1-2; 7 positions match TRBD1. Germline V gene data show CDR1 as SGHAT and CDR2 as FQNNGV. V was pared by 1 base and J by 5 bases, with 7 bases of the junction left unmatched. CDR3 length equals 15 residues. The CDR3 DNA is TGTGCCAGCAGCTTAGTCTCTCAACAGGGGTATGGCTACACCTTC. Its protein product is CASSLVSQQGYGYTF.

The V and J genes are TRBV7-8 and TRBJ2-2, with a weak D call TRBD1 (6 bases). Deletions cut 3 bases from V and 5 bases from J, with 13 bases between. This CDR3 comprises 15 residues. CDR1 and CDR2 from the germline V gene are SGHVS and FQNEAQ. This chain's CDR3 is CASSFTWGRTGELFF. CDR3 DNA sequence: TGTGCCAGCAGCTTTACCTGGGGGCGGACCGGGGAGCTGTTTTTT.

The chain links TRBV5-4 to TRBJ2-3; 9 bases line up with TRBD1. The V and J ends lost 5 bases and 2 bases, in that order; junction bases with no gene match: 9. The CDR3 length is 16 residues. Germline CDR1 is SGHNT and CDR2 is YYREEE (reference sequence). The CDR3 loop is CASRGPRDRVTDTQYF. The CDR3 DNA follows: TGTGCCAGCAGGGGTCCCCGGGACAGGGTCACAGATACGCAGTATTTT.

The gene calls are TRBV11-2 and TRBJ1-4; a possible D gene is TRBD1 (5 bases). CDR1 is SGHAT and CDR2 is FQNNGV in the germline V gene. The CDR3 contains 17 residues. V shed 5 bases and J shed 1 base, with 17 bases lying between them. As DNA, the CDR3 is TGTGCCAGCAGCCTCACCCCGACAGCCCTAACTAATGAAAAACTGTTTTTT. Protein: CASSLTPTALTNEKLFF.

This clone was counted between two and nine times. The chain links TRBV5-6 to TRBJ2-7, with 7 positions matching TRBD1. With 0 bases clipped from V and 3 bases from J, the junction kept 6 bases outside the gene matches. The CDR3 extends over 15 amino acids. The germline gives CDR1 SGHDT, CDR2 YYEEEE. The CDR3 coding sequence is TGTGCCAGCAGCTTGGGCCGACAGGGTCACTACGAGCAGTACTTC. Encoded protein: CASSLGRQGHYEQYF.

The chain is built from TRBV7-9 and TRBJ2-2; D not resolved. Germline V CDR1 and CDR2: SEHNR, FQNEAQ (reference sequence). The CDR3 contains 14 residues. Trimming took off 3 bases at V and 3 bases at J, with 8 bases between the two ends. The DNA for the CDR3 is TGTGCCAGCAGCTTGCGGTCGTACACCGGGGAGCTGTTTTTT. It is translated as CASSLRSYTGELFF. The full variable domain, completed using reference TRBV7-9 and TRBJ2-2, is DTGVSQNPRHKITKRGQNVTFRCDPISEHNRLYWYRQTLGQGPEFLTYFQNEAQLEKSRLLSDRFSAERPKGSFSTLEIQRTEQGDSAMYLCASSLRSYTGELFFGEGSRLTVL.

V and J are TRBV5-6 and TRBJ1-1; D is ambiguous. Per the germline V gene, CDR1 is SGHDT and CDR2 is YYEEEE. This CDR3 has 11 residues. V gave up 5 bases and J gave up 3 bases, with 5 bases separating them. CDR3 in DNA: TGTGCCAGCAGATCGGACACTGAAGCTTTCTTT. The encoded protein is CASRSDTEAFF.

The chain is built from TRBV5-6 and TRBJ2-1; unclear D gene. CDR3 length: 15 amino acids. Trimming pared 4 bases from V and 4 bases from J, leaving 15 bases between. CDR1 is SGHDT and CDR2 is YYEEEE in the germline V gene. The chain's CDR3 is CASSRRARLYNEQFF. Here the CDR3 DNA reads TGTGCCAGCAGCCGCCGAGCGCGGTTATACAATGAGCAGTTCTTC.

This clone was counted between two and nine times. The CDR3 region is CASSPTGGRSYEQFF. In DNA form, the CDR3 reads TGTGCCAGCAGCCCGACTGGCGGGAGGTCGTATGAGCAGTTCTTC. J is TRBJ2-1 and V is TRBV11-2; TRBD2 matches 8 bases. This CDR3 spans 15 amino acids. From germline, CDR1 is SGHAT and CDR2 FQNNGV. The ends lost 5 bases at V and 8 bases at J; junction bases unmatched: 11. Complete variable domain (other parts from reference TRBV11-2 and TRBJ2-1): EAGVAQSPRYKIIEKRQSVAFWCNPISGHATLYWYQQILGQGPKLLIQFQNNGVVDDSQLPKDRFSAERLKGVDSTLKIQPAKLEDSAVYLCASSPTGGRSYEQFFGPGTRLTVL.

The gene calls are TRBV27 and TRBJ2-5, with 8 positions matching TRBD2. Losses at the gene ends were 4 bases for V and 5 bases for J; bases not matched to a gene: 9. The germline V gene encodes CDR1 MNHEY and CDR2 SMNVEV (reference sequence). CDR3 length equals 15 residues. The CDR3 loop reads CASSSFLREGETQYF. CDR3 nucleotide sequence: TGTGCCAGCAGTTCTTTCTTACGGGAGGGGGAGACCCAGTACTTC.

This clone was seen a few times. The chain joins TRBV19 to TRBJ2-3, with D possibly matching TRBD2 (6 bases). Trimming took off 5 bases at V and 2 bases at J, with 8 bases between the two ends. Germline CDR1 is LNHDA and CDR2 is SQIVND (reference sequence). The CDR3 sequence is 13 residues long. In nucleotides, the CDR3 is TGTGCCAGTAGTCCGGGGGACACAGATACGCAGTATTTT. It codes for CASSPGDTDTQYF.

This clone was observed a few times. CDR3 sequence reads: CASSPPQGRKLFF. The CDR3 DNA reads TGCGCCAGCAGCCCTCCTCAGGGAAGAAAACTGTTTTTT. The rearrangement uses TRBV4-1 and TRBJ1-4; D is possibly TRBD1 (5 bases). V lost 4 bases and J 10 bases, leaving 13 bases between the germline ends. The CDR3 covers 13 residues. CDR1 and CDR2 (germline): MGHRA, YSYEKL.

The CDR3 reads CASSQMTGGGEKLFF. The CDR3 region has the DNA TGTGCCAGCAGCCAGATGACAGGGGGAGGCGAAAAACTGTTTTTT. The rearrangement uses TRBV27 and TRBJ1-4; TRBD1 matches at 9 bases. V gave up 6 bases and J gave up 8 bases; unmatched junction bases: 10. Germline CDR1 is MNHEY and CDR2 is SMNVEV (reference sequence). The CDR3 has 15 residues. Supplemented by reference TRBV27 and TRBJ1-4, the full variable domain reads EAQVTQNPRYLITVTGKKLTVTCSQNMNHEYMSWYRQDPGLGLRQIYYSMNVEVTDKGDVPEGYKVSRKEKRNFPLILESPSPNQTSLYFCASSQMTGGGEKLFFGSGTQLSVL.